This TCR beta chain was identified during a study of post-analysis software for immune sequencing data. Across the study: As for disease course, relapsing-remitting, secondary progressive and progressive-relapsing multiple sclerosis were all included.

Germline V gives CDR1 MDHEN, CDR2 SYDVKM. V was shortened by 7 bases and J by 3 bases, with 17 bases between the two germline ends. This CDR3 is 15 amino acids long. Whole-study results and caveats: Batch-matched samples strongly co-clustered by F measure. Controls had significantly higher normalized Chao1 diversity than multiple sclerosis patients. Roughly five TRBV segments were significantly more frequent in patients than in controls. TRBV5-6, TRBV5-1 and TRBV20-1 were among these segments.

Points on this clonotype: Its cognate antigen is unknown.

The library was made from cDNA and included unique molecular identifiers. The T cell input of about 0.85 to 10 million gave roughly 0.5 million cDNA molecules. TCRdb reprocessed the PCR reads via MiXCR and lists one record per CDR3 protein. The table has about 460,000 distinct CDR3 sequences, 45% seen once. The chain joins TRBV28 to TRBJ2-3; a weak D match, TRBD2 (6 bases). This receptor was identified in a girl aged 10 to 17 with multiple sclerosis. Sample: blood. For the CDR3, the DNA is TGTGCCAGCACCCGCCAGGGCGGGATTACAGATACGCAGTATTTT. The encoded protein is CASTRQGGITDTQYF.